Listed here is a single T cell receptor beta chain. The record originates from a study of shared clonotypes between healthy human individuals. Study-wide background: Per donor, CD8 memory used one plate, CD8 naive used two, CD4 memory used three and CD4 naive used three.

The repertoire was sequenced with immunoSEQ multiplex PCR; TCRdb's copy has only in-frame clones and lacks some. The sample holds 2 million to 2.5 million clones; around 95% are singletons and the top ten take over 0.1%. Germline CDR1 reads MNHEY; CDR2 reads SMNVEV (reference sequence). Trimming cost V 7 bases and J 2 bases; bases outside gene matches: 10. This CDR3 has 15 residues. The chain joins TRBV27 to TRBJ1-2, with TRBD1 matching 7 bases. The TCR sequence derives from a man between 18 and 29 years old in good health. The sample comprised naive CD4+ T cells sorted from blood. Regarding subset: CD45RA+ positively selected. CDR3 sequence: CASTLRGQSNYGYTF. CDR3 nucleotide sequence: TGTGCCAGCACCCTTCGGGGACAGTCAAACTATGGCTACACCTTC.